The source of this T cell receptor (beta chain) is a study of shared clonotypes between healthy human individuals. Findings and limits, study-wide: Sample collection involved blood only; tissue repertoires are likely different.

CD8 cells regarded as naive lacked CD45RO, were positively chosen for CCR7, and omitted terminally differentiated effector memory CD45RA+ cells. Produced via immunoSEQ multiplex PCR; TCRdb's table is partial and in-frame only. The sample has approximately 2,200,000 clones, about 93% seen once. This clone was detected only a few times. Its antigen is unidentified. V gave up 3 bases and J gave up 5 bases, with 20 bases separating them. The CDR3 is made up of 17 amino acids. Germline CDR1 and CDR2: LNHDA and SQIVND (reference sequence). The receptor was derived from a man between 18 and 29 years old in good health. Some clones in this sample may be carry-over from other donors' samples. The chain joins TRBV19 to TRBJ1-5; the D is unclear. Sequencing was done on a sample of naive CD8+ T cells from PBMCs. The CDR3 region has the DNA TGTGCCAGTAGTATTACGATTCCCCGACCATCCCATCAGCCCCAGCATTTT. Translating it yields CASSITIPRPSHQPQHF.